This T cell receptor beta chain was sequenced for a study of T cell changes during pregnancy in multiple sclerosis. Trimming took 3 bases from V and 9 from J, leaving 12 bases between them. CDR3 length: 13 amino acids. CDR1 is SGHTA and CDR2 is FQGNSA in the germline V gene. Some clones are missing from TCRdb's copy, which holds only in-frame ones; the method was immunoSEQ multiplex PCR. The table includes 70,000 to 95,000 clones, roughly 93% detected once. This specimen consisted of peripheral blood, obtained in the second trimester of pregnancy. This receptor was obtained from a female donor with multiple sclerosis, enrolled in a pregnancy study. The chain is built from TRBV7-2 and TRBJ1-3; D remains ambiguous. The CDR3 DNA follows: TGTGCCAGCAGCTTTCCGGGTGCGGCCACCATATATTTT. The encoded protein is CASSFPGAATIYF. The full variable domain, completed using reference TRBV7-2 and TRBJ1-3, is GAGVSQSPSNKVTEKGKDVELRCDPISGHTALYWYRQSLGQGLEFLIYFQGNSAPDKSGLPSDRFSAERTGGSVSTLTIQRTQQEDSAVYLCASSFPGAATIYFGEGSWLTVV.